This paragraph reports one T cell receptor (beta chain). TCRdb's copy holds only in-frame clones and misses some; the assay was immunoSEQ multiplex PCR. The sample lists about 150,000 clones, about 86% occurring once. CDR1 SGHTA and CDR2 FQGTGA come from the germline V gene. The CDR3 is made up of 14 amino acids. V was shortened by 3 bases and J by 1 base, with 7 bases between the two germline ends. This sample stems from a study of blood T cell repertoires in COVID-19. This TCR came from a woman between 45 and 65 years old with active or convalescent COVID-19. The chain links TRBV7-3 to TRBJ2-1; perhaps TRBD2 as D (5 bases). The material sequenced was peripheral blood. The CDR3 is CASSLTTSYNEQFF. In nucleotides, the CDR3 is TGTGCCAGCAGCTTGACTACTTCCTACAATGAGCAGTTCTTC.